The 19 T cell receptor beta chains given below trace back to one sample, sequenced in a study of blood T cell repertoires in COVID-19. Measured with immunoSEQ multiplex PCR; TCRdb has only the in-frame clones, and not every one. The sample has approximately 140,000 clones; about 83% are singletons. Sequencing was done on a sample of PBMCs or T cells enriched from blood (not recorded which). These receptors were taken from a woman aged 45-60 years who had been exposed to COVID-19.

This sequence joins TRBV30 and TRBJ2-5; 12 bases line up with TRBD2. The length of the CDR3 is 18 residues. Trimming took 0 bases from V and 3 from J; bases not matched to a gene: 11. Germline assignment: CDR1 GTSNPN and CDR2 SVGIG (reference sequence). For the CDR3, the DNA is TGTGCCTGGAGTGTCGGGCTAGCGGGAGGGCTTGGGAAAGAGACCCAGTACTTC. Translated, it gives CAWSVGLAGGLGKETQYF.

The chain employs TRBV9 and TRBJ2-1, with 8 nucleotides matching TRBD2. The CDR3 has 14 amino acids. In germline, CDR1 is SGDLS, CDR2 YYNGEE. V shed 0 bases and J 5 bases; nucleotides not matched to a gene: 1. The CDR3 spells CASSVGTSNNEQFF. CDR3 DNA sequence: TGTGCCAGCAGCGTAGGGACTAGCAACAATGAGCAGTTCTTC.

The chain has TRBV19 and TRBJ2-1; no reliable D call. Germline assignment: CDR1 LNHDA and CDR2 SQIVND (reference sequence). V lost 5 bases to trimming and J lost 7 bases, with 6 bases between them. This CDR3 spans 11 amino acids. The CDR3 coding sequence is TGTGCCAGTAGTCTTGTAAATGAGCAGTTCTTC. Protein product: CASSLVNEQFF.

The J gene is TRBJ2-7, the V gene TRBV11-1; 7 bases map to TRBD1. V shed 5 bases and J 1 base; nucleotides not matched to a gene: 8. Per germline, CDR1 SGHAT and CDR2 FQDESV (reference sequence). This CDR3 has 15 residues. The DNA of the CDR3 is TGTGCCAGCAGCCCAAGGGACAGTATTTCCTACGAGCAGTACTTC. It codes for CASSPRDSISYEQYF.

The chain couples TRBV5-6 to TRBJ1-6; TRBD1 agrees at 7 bases. Germline trimming cut 6 bases from V and 7 bases from J; bases unmatched to any gene: 10. CDR1 is SGHDT, CDR2 YYEEEE, per germline. This CDR3 region has 15 residues. The CDR3 sequence is CASTHSGTANSPLHF. The CDR3 nucleotides are TGTGCCAGCACCCATTCGGGGACAGCAAATTCACCCCTCCACTTT.

This clone has a single count. The rearrangement links TRBV24-1 to TRBJ2-5; D ambiguous. CDR1 is KGHDR and CDR2 is SFDVKD in the germline V gene. This CDR3 contains 11 residues. With 5 bases removed from V and 6 bases from J, the gap between germline ends came to 6 bases. The CDR3 coding sequence is TGTGCCACCAGTGGAGGTAAGACCCAGTACTTC. Translated, it gives CATSGGKTQYF.

CDR3 protein: CATSPLPTGLGSNQPQHF. The CDR3, as DNA: TGTGCCACCAGCCCTCTACCTACAGGGTTGGGGAGCAATCAGCCCCAGCATTTT. The chain links TRBV15 to TRBJ1-5, with D possibly TRBD1 on 6 matching bases. The CDR3 totals 18 residues. V lost 5 bases to trimming and J lost 1 base, with 21 bases between them. From germline, CDR1 is LNHNV and CDR2 YYDKDF (reference sequence).

This rearrangement joins TRBV24-1 to TRBJ2-5; maybe TRBD2 (6 bases). Trimming took off 7 bases at V and 2 bases at J, with 16 bases between the two ends. This CDR3 region has 15 residues. In germline, CDR1 is KGHDR, CDR2 SFDVKD. CDR3 residues: CATRKKGTDQETQYF. CDR3 nucleotides: TGTGCCACCAGAAAAAAGGGGACTGATCAAGAGACCCAGTACTTC.

The table lists this clone with a few counts. The chain recombines TRBV5-1 with TRBJ2-3; TRBD1 might be the D (5 bases). V was shortened by 1 base and J by 4 bases, with 13 bases between the two germline ends. Per germline, CDR1 SGHRS and CDR2 YFSETQ. The CDR3 is made up of 15 amino acids. The CDR3 is CASSLRGLTPDTQYF. Here the CDR3 DNA reads TGCGCCAGCAGCTTGAGGGGTCTCACTCCAGATACGCAGTATTTT.

The chain links TRBV5-1 to TRBJ2-1, with 10 bases that match TRBD2. Per the germline V gene, CDR1 is SGHRS and CDR2 is YFSETQ. V gave up 4 bases and J gave up 6 bases; unmatched junction bases: 4. The CDR3 length is 14 residues. Written as DNA, the CDR3 is TGCGCCAGCAGCGGAGCTAGCGGGGGCAATGAGCAGTTCTTC. It codes for CASSGASGGNEQFF.

This clone was detected a few times. The rearrangement links TRBV29-1 to TRBJ1-2; unclear D gene. The V and J ends lost 6 bases and 4 bases respectively, with 12 bases between them. Germline CDR1 reads SQVTM; CDR2 reads ANQGSEA. This CDR3 has 12 residues. The CDR3 DNA reads as TGCAGCGTGGAGTTGTCGATCTATGGCTACACCTTC. This gives the protein CSVELSIYGYTF.

The V and J genes are TRBV4-3 and TRBJ2-7; no reliable D call. CDR3 length equals 13 residues. Germline values: CDR1 LGHNA, CDR2 YSLEER. Between the trimmed V and J ends, which lost 9 bases and 0 bases, there was a span of 12 bases. CDR3 amino acids: CARQGASSYEQYF. For the CDR3, the DNA is TGCGCCAGGCAAGGTGCTAGCTCCTACGAGCAGTACTTC.

This clone has just a few counts. This chain connects TRBV5-4 to TRBJ1-2; TRBD1 aligns across 9 bases. From germline, CDR1 is SGHNT and CDR2 YYREEE (reference sequence). The CDR3 covers 16 residues. The trim removed 0 bases at V and 4 bases at J, leaving 7 bases unmatched. This CDR3 reads CASSLGGTGILYGYTF. The CDR3 DNA reads as TGTGCCAGCAGCTTGGGGGGGACAGGGATTCTCTATGGCTACACCTTC. The full variable domain, completed using reference TRBV5-4 and TRBJ1-2, is ETGVTQSPTHLIKTRGQQVTLRCSSQSGHNTVSWYQQALGQGPQFIFQYYREEENGRGNFPPRFSGLQFPNYSSELNVNALELDDSALYLCASSLGGTGILYGYTFGSGTRLTVV.

This rearrangement joins TRBV5-1 to TRBJ2-3; TRBD1 is a possible D gene (5 bases). The ends were cut back, 4 bases at V and 2 bases at J, with 17 bases in the middle. The length of the CDR3 is 16 residues. From germline, CDR1 is SGHRS and CDR2 YFSETQ. In DNA form, the CDR3 reads TGCGCCAGCAGCGTGGCAGGGCGTGGGGTCACAGATACGCAGTATTTT. Protein product: CASSVAGRGVTDTQYF.

The chain combines TRBV13 with TRBJ2-2; 12 positions agree with TRBD1. The CDR3 consists of 17 residues. J was trimmed by 5 bases and V by 4 bases; bases with no gene match: 8. Germline V gives CDR1 PRHDT, CDR2 FYEKMQ (reference sequence). The CDR3 sequence: CASSSRDRGRRTGELFF. CDR3 sequence (DNA): TGTGCCAGCAGCTCCCGGGACAGGGGGCGCAGGACCGGGGAGCTGTTTTTT. Supplemented by reference TRBV13 and TRBJ2-2, the full variable domain reads AAGVIQSPRHLIKEKRETATLKCYPIPRHDTVYWYQQGPGQDPQFLISFYEKMQSDKGSIPDRFSAQQFSDYHSELNMSSLELGDSALYFCASSSRDRGRRTGELFFGEGSRLTVL.

The V and J genes are TRBV19 and TRBJ2-1, with a weak D call TRBD2 (6 bases). V was pared by 8 bases and J by 5 bases, with 16 bases between. Germline CDR1 and CDR2: LNHDA and SQIVND (reference sequence). The CDR3 covers 14 residues. In DNA, the CDR3 is TGTGCCAGTGCCCCCCGCGGGGCAAACAATGAGCAGTTCTTC. Translation: CASAPRGANNEQFF.

J is TRBJ1-2 and V is TRBV30, with 7 bases matching TRBD1. After removal of 4 bases from V and 8 bases from J, the junction contained 7 bases not matched to a gene. This CDR3 spans 12 amino acids. Looked up from germline, CDR1 is GTSNPN and CDR2 is SVGIG (reference sequence). CDR3 in amino acids: CAWTRDRWGYTF. The DNA for the CDR3 is TGTGCCTGGACCCGGGACAGATGGGGCTACACCTTC.

The chain links TRBV15 to TRBJ1-4, with TRBD1 as a possible D gene (5 bases). Trimming left V 0 bases short and J 8 bases short, with 10 bases between. The germline gives CDR1 LNHNV, CDR2 YYDKDF (reference sequence). CDR3 length equals 14 residues. In DNA form, the CDR3 reads TGTGCCACCAGCAGAGAAGGGGTGCGGGAAAAACTGTTTTTT. Residues: CATSREGVREKLFF.

This clone has a handful of counts. V is TRBV30 and J is TRBJ2-2, with 12 nucleotides matching TRBD2. Germline lookup yields CDR1 GTSNPN and CDR2 SVGIG (reference sequence). The CDR3 sequence is 16 residues long. Trimming at V came to 1 base and at J to 3 bases, leaving 3 bases not matched to a gene. The CDR3 protein is CAWSALAGGHTGELFF. DNA for the CDR3: TGTGCCTGGAGTGCACTAGCGGGAGGCCACACCGGGGAGCTGTTTTTT.